Reported below is one T cell receptor beta chain. What it binds is unknown. The data were obtained in a study of CD8 T cells in ankylosing spondylitis. Study-wide points: Fewer than ten highly homologous variants made up a TCR beta motif that seemed to typify ankylosing spondylitis blood. Disease-linked clones were CD8+ and relatively rare in peripheral blood. Previously reported in reactive arthritis synovial fluid and blood were some of the motif variants.

This CDR3 comprises 15 residues. The ends were cut back, 0 bases at V and 4 bases at J, with 11 bases in the middle. Germline loops: CDR1 SGHRS, CDR2 YFSETQ. 5'-RACE, quantitative and with molecular barcodes, yielded the TCR beta libraries. Via MiXCR, TCRdb re-called the 5' RACE reads, giving one row per CDR3 protein. The sample lists about 450,000 distinct CDR3 sequences, roughly 26% seen once, with roughly 0.9% in the top ten. Sequenced: blood, either unsorted or a sorted T cell fraction (not recorded which). The sequence was collected from a male donor with ankylosing spondylitis. The chain employs TRBV5-1 and TRBJ2-1; D is ambiguous. The CDR3 DNA reads TGCGCCAGCAGCTTGGATGACACGGTATACAATGAGCAGTTCTTC. Protein sequence: CASSLDDTVYNEQFF. Variable domain in full (rest from reference TRBV5-1 and TRBJ2-1): KAGVTQTPRYLIKTRGQQVTLSCSPISGHRSVSWYQQTPGQGLQFLFEYFSETQRNKGNFPGRFSGRQFSNSRSEMNVSTLELGDSALYLCASSLDDTVYNEQFFGPGTRLTVL.